This record concerns one T cell receptor (beta chain) sequence. The antigen is unknown. Researchers ran the PCR with 60 Vbeta and 13 Jbeta primers. Using immunoSEQ multiplex PCR, the repertoire was profiled, and TCRdb retains in-frame clones only, with some absent. The sample lists about 200,000 clones; about nine tenths were seen once. This sample stems from a study of cytomegalovirus exposure and HLA in healthy donors. Germline CDR1 is LNHDA and CDR2 is SQIVND (reference sequence). V gave up 5 bases and J gave up 0 bases; unmatched junction bases: 7. The CDR3 consists of 16 residues. Study conclusions and caveats: Later analysis identified about 17,000 TCR beta sequences associated with HLA alleles, using a false discovery rate threshold of 0.05.

This receptor was taken from a boy aged 2 to 9 in good health and CMV-seronegative. V and J are TRBV19 and TRBJ2-1; 7 bases are a match to TRBD1. Sequenced sample: PBMCs. CDR3 sequence reads: CASSLRQGSSYNEQFF. The CDR3 DNA reads as TGTGCCAGTAGTCTCCGACAGGGCAGCTCCTACAATGAGCAGTTCTTC. The full variable domain, with the rest looked up from reference TRBV19 and TRBJ2-1, is DGGITQSPKYLFRKEGQNVTLSCEQNLNHDAMYWYRQDPGQGLRLIYYSQIVNDFQKGDIAEGYSVSREKKESFPLTVTSAQKNPTAFYLCASSLRQGSSYNEQFFGPGTRLTVL.